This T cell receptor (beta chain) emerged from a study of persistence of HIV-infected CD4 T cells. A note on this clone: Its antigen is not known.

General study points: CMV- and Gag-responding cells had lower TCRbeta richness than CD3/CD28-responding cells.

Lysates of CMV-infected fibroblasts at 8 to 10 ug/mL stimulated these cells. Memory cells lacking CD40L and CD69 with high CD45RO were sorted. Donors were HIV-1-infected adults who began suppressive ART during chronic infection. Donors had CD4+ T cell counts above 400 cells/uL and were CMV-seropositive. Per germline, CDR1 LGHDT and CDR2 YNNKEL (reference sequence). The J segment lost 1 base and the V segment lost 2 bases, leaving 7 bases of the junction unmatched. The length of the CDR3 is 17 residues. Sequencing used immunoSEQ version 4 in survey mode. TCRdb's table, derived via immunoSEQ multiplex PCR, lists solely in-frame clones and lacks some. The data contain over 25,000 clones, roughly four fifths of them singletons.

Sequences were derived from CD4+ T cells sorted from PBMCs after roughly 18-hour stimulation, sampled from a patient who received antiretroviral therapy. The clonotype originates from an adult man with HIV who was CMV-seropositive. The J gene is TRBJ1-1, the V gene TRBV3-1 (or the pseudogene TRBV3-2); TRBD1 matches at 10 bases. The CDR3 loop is CASSQTRTGGKNTEAFF. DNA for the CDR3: TGTGCCAGCAGCCAAACTCGGACAGGGGGAAAGAACACTGAAGCTTTCTTT.